The clone carrying this T cell receptor (beta chain) was detected only a few times. This sample is drawn from a study of blood T cells in healthy people across ages. From germline, CDR1 is SGHVS and CDR2 FQNEAQ. V lost 2 bases to trimming and J lost 10 bases; unmatched junction nucleotides: 4. This CDR3 contains 12 residues. The authors ran a second PCR of about 6 to 11 cycles using a sample-barcoded 5' primer and a J-beta primer mix. Each of the cDNA molecules was tagged by a template-switch adaptor with 12 random nucleotides. All samples yielded 2.5 million or more CDR3-containing paired-end reads. TCRdb independently ran MiXCR on the 5' RACE reads; one entry per CDR3 protein. The data contain roughly 1.7 million distinct CDR3 sequences, approximately 32% of them singletons. Isolation of PBMCs gave at least 6 million cells per sample.

Sequencing input: blood. The genes are TRBV7-8 and TRBJ1-2; 7 nucleotides agree with TRBD1. This clonotype originated in a woman between 25 and 40 years old in good health. The CDR3, as DNA: TGTGCCAGCAGCTTACGGGACAGCCACTACACCTTC. Translating gives CASSLRDSHYTF.